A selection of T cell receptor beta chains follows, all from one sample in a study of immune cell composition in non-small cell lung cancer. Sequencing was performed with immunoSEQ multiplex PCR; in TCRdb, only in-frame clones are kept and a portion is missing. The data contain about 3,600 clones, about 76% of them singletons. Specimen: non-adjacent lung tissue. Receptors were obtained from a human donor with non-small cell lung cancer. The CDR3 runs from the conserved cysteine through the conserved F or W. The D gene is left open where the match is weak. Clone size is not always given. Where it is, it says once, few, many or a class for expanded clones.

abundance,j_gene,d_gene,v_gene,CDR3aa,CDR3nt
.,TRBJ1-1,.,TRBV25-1,CASRVGGTEAFF,TGTGCCAGCAGGGTAGGGGGCACTGAAGCTTTCTTT
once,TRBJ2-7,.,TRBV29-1,CSVLGGLYEQYF,TGCAGCGTCCTGGGGGGGCTCTACGAGCAGTACTTC
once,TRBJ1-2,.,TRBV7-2,CASSLDTQKIYGYTF,TGTGCCAGCAGCTTAGATACACAGAAGATCTATGGCTACACCTTC
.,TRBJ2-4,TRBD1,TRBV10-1,CASSEADRGIQYF,TGCGCCAGCAGTGAGGCGGACAGGGGCATTCAGTACTTC
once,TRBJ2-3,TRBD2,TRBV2,CASSGRGTTYTDTQYF,TGTGCCAGCTCCGGGAGGGGGACAACCTACACAGATACGCAGTATTTT
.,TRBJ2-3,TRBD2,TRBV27,CASSLVAGGRGRTDTQYF,TGTGCCAGCAGTTTAGTAGCGGGAGGGCGGGGGCGGACAGATACGCAGTATTTT
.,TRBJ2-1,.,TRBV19,CASSIDQGGLRFF,TGTGCCAGTAGTATTGATCAGGGGGGCTTGCGGTTCTTC
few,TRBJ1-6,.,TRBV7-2,CASSQIRVRSPLHF,TGTGCCAGCAGCCAAATCAGGGTTCGATCACCCCTCCACTTT
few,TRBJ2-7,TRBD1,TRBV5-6,CASSWTGPSYEQYF,TGTGCCAGCAGCTGGACAGGGCCCTCCTACGAGCAGTACTTC
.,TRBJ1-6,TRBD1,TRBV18,CASSPADRSSPLHF,TGTGCCAGCTCACCAGCGGACAGGTCATCACCCCTCCACTTT
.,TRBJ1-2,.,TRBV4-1,CASSQLVPLDSNLMVGYTF,TGCGCCAGCAGCCAGCTCGTTCCCTTGGACAGCAACTTAATGGTTGGCTACACCTTC
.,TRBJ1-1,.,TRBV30,CAWSEYREDTEAFF,TGTGCCTGGAGTGAATATAGAGAGGACACTGAAGCTTTCTTT
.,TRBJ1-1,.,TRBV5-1,CASSSQGRVEAFF,TGCGCCAGCAGCTCCCAGGGGAGGGTGGAAGCTTTCTTT
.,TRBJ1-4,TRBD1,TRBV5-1,CASSLRMTGGGEKLFF,TGCGCCAGCAGCTTAAGGATGACAGGGGGCGGTGAAAAACTGTTTTTT
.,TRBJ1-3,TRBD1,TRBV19,CASSTGQGTISGNTIYF,TGTGCCAGTAGTACGGGACAGGGGACGATCTCTGGAAACACCATATATTTT
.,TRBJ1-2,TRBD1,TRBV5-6,CASSLRAGGGQDYGYTF,TGTGCCAGCAGCTTGAGGGCAGGGGGCGGCCAGGATTACGGCTACACCTTC
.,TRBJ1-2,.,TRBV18,CASSPSGDPIYGYTF,TGTGCCAGCTCACCATCGGGAGATCCAATCTATGGCTACACCTTC
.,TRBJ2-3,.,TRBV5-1,CASSLSQSTDTQYF,TGCGCCAGCAGCTTGTCCCAATCAACAGATACGCAGTATTTT
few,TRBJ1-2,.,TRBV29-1,CSVNRDIANYGYTF,TGCAGCGTAAACCGGGACATAGCTAACTATGGCTACACCTTC
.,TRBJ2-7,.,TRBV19,CATSGTYEQYF,TGTGCCACCTCGGGTACCTACGAGCAGTACTTC
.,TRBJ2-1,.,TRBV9,CASSADTTAYNEQFF,TGTGCCAGCAGCGCCGACACGACGGCTTACAATGAGCAGTTCTTC
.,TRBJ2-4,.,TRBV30,CAWSVLGRGFAKNIQYF,TGTGCCTGGAGTGTACTGGGAAGGGGCTTTGCCAAAAACATTCAGTACTTC
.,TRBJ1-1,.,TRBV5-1,CASSLSGVDTEAFF,TGCGCCAGCAGCTTGTCGGGGGTTGACACTGAAGCTTTCTTT
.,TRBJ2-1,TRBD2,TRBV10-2,CASRLLAGPYNEQFF,TGCGCCAGCAGATTACTAGCGGGGCCTTACAATGAGCAGTTCTTC
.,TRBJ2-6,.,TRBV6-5,CASSSPGAGANVLTF,TGTGCCAGCAGCTCCCCGGGGGCTGGGGCCAACGTCCTGACTTTC
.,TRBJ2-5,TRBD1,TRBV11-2,CASSLGQGPQETQYF,TGTGCCAGCAGCTTGGGACAGGGACCCCAAGAGACCCAGTACTTC
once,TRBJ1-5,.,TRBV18,CASSPRQYQPQHF,TGTGCCAGCTCACCACGGCAATATCAGCCCCAGCATTTT
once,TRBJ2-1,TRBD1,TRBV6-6,CASSYLPGQGTGEQFF,TGTGCCAGCAGTTACTTACCGGGACAGGGCACCGGTGAGCAGTTCTTC
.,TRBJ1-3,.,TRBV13,CASSLATGSGNTIYF,TGTGCCAGCAGCTTAGCTACAGGGTCTGGAAACACCATATATTTT
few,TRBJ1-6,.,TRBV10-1,CASSEDALSPLHF,TGCGCCAGCAGTGAGGATGCGTTGTCACCCCTCCACTTT
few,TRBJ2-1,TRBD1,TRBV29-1,CSVDFVGTGPSYNEQFF,TGCAGCGTTGATTTCGTCGGGACAGGACCCTCCTACAATGAGCAGTTCTTC
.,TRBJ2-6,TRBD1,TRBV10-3,CAISDPGTGGSVGANVLTF,TGTGCCATCAGTGACCCCGGGACAGGGGGTTCCGTCGGGGCCAACGTCCTGACTTTC
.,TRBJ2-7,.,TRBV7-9,CASSFQNYEQYF,TGTGCCAGCAGCTTCCAAAACTACGAGCAGTACTTC
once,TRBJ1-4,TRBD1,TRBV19,CATKTAGGRKNLFF,TGTGCCACCAAGACCGCAGGGGGCCGGAAAAATCTGTTTTTT
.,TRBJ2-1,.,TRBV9,CASSSEGGPYNEQFF,TGTGCCAGCAGCTCCGAGGGGGGGCCCTACAATGAGCAGTTCTTC
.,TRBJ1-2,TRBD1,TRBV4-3,CASSQGTGNYGYTF,TGCGCCAGCAGCCAAGGGACAGGGAACTATGGCTACACCTTC
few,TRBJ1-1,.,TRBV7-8,CASSSYMNTEAFF,TGTGCCAGCAGCTCTTATATGAACACTGAAGCTTTCTTT
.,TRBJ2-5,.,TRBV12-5,CASAPEGVEETQYF,TGTGCTAGTGCCCCGGAGGGCGTAGAGGAGACCCAGTACTTC
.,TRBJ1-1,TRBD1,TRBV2,CASRNRGFLNTEAFF,TGTGCCAGCAGAAACAGGGGTTTCTTGAACACTGAAGCTTTCTTT
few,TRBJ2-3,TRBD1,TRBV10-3,CATRTGTSTDTQYF,TGTGCCACAAGGACAGGGACTAGCACAGATACGCAGTATTTT
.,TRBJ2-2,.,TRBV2,CASSEGTPTGELFF,TGTGCCAGCAGTGAAGGGACTCCTACCGGGGAGCTGTTTTTT
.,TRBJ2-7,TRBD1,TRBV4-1,CASSHTGTGFGYEQYF,TGCGCCAGCAGCCACACCGGGACAGGGTTCGGTTACGAGCAGTACTTC
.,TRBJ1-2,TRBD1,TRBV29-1,CSAGTDYGYTF,TGCAGCGCTGGGACAGACTATGGCTACACCTTC
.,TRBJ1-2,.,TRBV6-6,CASSSTGPAGYTF,TGTGCCAGCAGTTCCACAGGGCCTGCTGGCTACACCTTC
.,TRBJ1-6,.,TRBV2,CASKDRPAGNSPLHF,TGTGCCAGCAAGGACAGACCGGCGGGTAATTCACCCCTCCACTTT
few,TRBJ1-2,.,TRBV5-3,CARSLTRVIYGYTF,TGTGCCAGAAGCTTGACGCGTGTTATCTATGGCTACACCTTC
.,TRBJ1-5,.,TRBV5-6,CASSLRQSNQPQHF,TGTGCCAGCAGCTTGAGACAGTCCAATCAGCCCCAGCATTTT
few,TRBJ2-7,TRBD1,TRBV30,CAWSALGDSQYFFGSYEQYF,TGTGCCTGGAGTGCGCTCGGGGACAGCCAATATTTCTTTGGCTCCTACGAGCAGTACTTC
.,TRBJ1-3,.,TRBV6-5,CASKFETERGNTIYF,TGTGCCAGCAAGTTCGAGACAGAAAGAGGAAACACCATATATTTT
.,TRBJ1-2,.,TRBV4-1,CASSGIDYGYTF,TGCGCCAGCAGCGGCATCGACTATGGCTACACCTTC
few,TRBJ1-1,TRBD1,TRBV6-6,CASSGDRRLTEAFF,TGTGCCAGCAGTGGGGACAGGAGGCTAACTGAAGCTTTCTTT
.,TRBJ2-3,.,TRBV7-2,CASGASTDTQYF,TGTGCCAGCGGAGCTAGCACAGATACGCAGTATTTT
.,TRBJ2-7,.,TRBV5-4,CASSPYLGYEQYF,TGTGCCAGCAGTCCCTACCTAGGTTACGAGCAGTACTTC
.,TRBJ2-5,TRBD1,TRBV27,CASSHQTGNRNQYF,TGTGCCAGCAGCCACCAGACAGGGAATCGGAACCAGTACTTC
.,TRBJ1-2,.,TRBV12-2,CASRYFPGTGESNYGYTF,TGTGCAAGTCGCTATTTTCCCGGGACAGGGGAGTCTAACTATGGCTACACCTTC
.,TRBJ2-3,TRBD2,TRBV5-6,CASSYITSGSTDTQYF,TGTGCCAGCAGCTACATTACTAGCGGAAGCACAGATACGCAGTATTTT
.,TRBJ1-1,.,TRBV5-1,CASSVRGGTEAFF,TGCGCCAGCAGCGTAAGGGGGGGCACTGAAGCTTTCTTT